This T cell receptor beta chain was recorded in a study of cytomegalovirus exposure and HLA in healthy donors. Overall study results and limits: Associated with cytomegalovirus, according to the listing, were 150 to 200 TCR beta chains.

Remarks on this clone: No antigen is known for it.

PCR primers comprised 60 Vbeta and 13 Jbeta primers. Profiled with immunoSEQ multiplex PCR; TCRdb holds only in-frame clones, not every one. Of about 130,000 clones in the sample, 80% were seen once. The sequence derives from a man aged 30-40 years in good health and CMV-seronegative. Sequencing was done on a sample of PBMCs.

The CDR3: CASSGTSPGELFF. CDR3 coding DNA: TGTGCCAGCAGCGGTACTAGTCCCGGGGAGCTGTTTTTT. The chain links TRBV9 to TRBJ2-2, with D perhaps TRBD2 (5 bases). Germline loops: CDR1 SGDLS, CDR2 YYNGEE. The CDR3 is made up of 13 amino acids. V lost 3 bases to trimming and J lost 6 bases, with 9 bases between them.